The rows below give T cell receptor beta chains drawn from one sample of a study of shared clonotypes between healthy human individuals. Generated by immunoSEQ multiplex PCR, the TCRdb table keeps only in-frame clones and is missing some. The table records some 2,500,000 clones, around 92% of them present only once. Input material: naive CD4+ T cells from PBMCs. These receptors were taken from a man aged 18 to 35 in good health. Some clones in this sample may be carry-over from other donors' samples. CDR3s include the opening cysteine and the closing phenylalanine or tryptophan. Each record gives: CDR3 length, clone size, D gene, J gene, V gene, CDR3 DNA, CDR3 protein. The D gene is left open where the match is weak. Clone size is given for some rows only: seen once, a few or many times, or a class if the clone is expanded.

14 | . | . | TRBJ1-1 | TRBV19 | TGTGCCAGTAGTATAGATCACGCCGGCACTGAAGCTTTCTTT | CASSIDHAGTEAFF
17 | . | . | TRBJ1-5 | TRBV6-4 | TGTGCCAGCAATGAAGTCCGGAGGTTGTATAGCAATCAGCCCCAGCATTTT | CASNEVRRLYSNQPQHF
16 | . | . | TRBJ1-5 | TRBV5-1 | TGCGCCAGCAGCTTGGAGGGGGGTTTGAGCAATCAGCCCCAGCATTTT | CASSLEGGLSNQPQHF
18 | . | . | TRBJ2-4 | TRBV7-5 | TGTGTCAGAAGCTTAGTAGGTACTAGCGGGAGGATTGGGAACATTCAGTACTTC | CVRSLVGTSGRIGNIQYF
16 | . | . | TRBJ1-3 | TRBV15 | TGTGCCACCAGCACGTCCTCAGGGTTCTCTGGAAACACCATATATTTT | CATSTSSGFSGNTIYF
13 | . | . | TRBJ1-2 | TRBV7-9 | TGTGCCAGCAGCTTAGCCCAGTACGCCCGCTCCACCTTC | CASSLAQYARSTF
15 | . | TRBD1 | TRBJ2-1 | TRBV5-1 | TGCGCCAGCAGGGGGACAGGGGTCTCCTACAATGAGCAGTTCTTC | CASRGTGVSYNEQFF
14 | . | . | TRBJ2-7 | TRBV7-9 | TGTGCCAGCAGCCCTCAGGGGGGGGTGAACGAGCAGTACTTC | CASSPQGGVNEQYF
15 | . | . | TRBJ1-1 | TRBV9 | TGTGCCAGCAGCGTAGAGGTCCGGGCCCCCACTGAAGCTTTCTTT | CASSVEVRAPTEAFF
14 | . | . | TRBJ2-3 | TRBV28 | TGTGCCAGCAAACCGGGTACAATGGTTGATACGCAGTATTTT | CASKPGTMVDTQYF
14 | . | . | TRBJ2-1 | TRBV29-1 | TGCAGCGTTGTCCGCGGGGCCACCTACAATGAGCAGTTCTTC | CSVVRGATYNEQFF
15 | . | . | TRBJ2-5 | TRBV5-4 | TGTGCCAGCAGCCAGCCCAAGGCCGTAGGGGAGACCCAGTACTTC | CASSQPKAVGETQYF
15 | . | . | TRBJ2-7 | TRBV18 | TGTGCCAGCTCACCATTAAGGCAGGGGAACCACGAGCAGTACTTC | CASSPLRQGNHEQYF
12 | . | TRBD1 | TRBJ2-5 | TRBV5-1 | TGCGCCAGCAGAGGGGGCGGAGAGACCCAGTACTTC | CASRGGGETQYF
15 | . | . | TRBJ1-1 | TRBV19 | TGTGCCAGTAGTATTTACCACGGGCAGAACACTGAAGCTTTCTTT | CASSIYHGQNTEAFF
13 | . | . | TRBJ2-7 | TRBV11-2 | TGTGCCAGCAGCTTACAGGGACTGGTGGGGCAGTACTTC | CASSLQGLVGQYF
14 | . | TRBD1 | TRBJ2-1 | TRBV6-1 | TGTGCCAGCAGTAGACAGGGGTCCCGCAATGAGCAGTTCTTC | CASSRQGSRNEQFF
16 | . | TRBD1 | TRBJ1-4 | TRBV5-1 | TGCGCCAGCAGCTTCTATACAGGGGCGGCTAATGAAAAACTGTTTTTT | CASSFYTGAANEKLFF
15 | . | TRBD1 | TRBJ1-5 | TRBV6-1 | TGTGCCAGTGGGCCAACAGGGGAAGGCAATCAGCCCCAGCATTTT | CASGPTGEGNQPQHF
15 | . | TRBD1 | TRBJ2-1 | TRBV7-6 | TGTGCCAGCAGCCCTCGGACAGGGGGCGCGTATGAGCAGTTCTTC | CASSPRTGGAYEQFF
13 | . | TRBD1 | TRBJ1-5 | TRBV7-2 | TGTGCCAGCAGCTTTAGGGGGCCCTATCCCCAGCATTTT | CASSFRGPYPQHF
14 | . | . | TRBJ2-4 | TRBV29-1 | TGCAGCGTTGGTGGGAAACTAGCCAAAAACATTCAGTACTTC | CSVGGKLAKNIQYF
14 | . | . | TRBJ2-7 | TRBV27 | TGTGCCAGCAGTTTAGGGGTTGTTGCCTACGAGCAGTACTTC | CASSLGVVAYEQYF
14 | few | . | TRBJ1-1 | TRBV6-5 | TGTGCCAGCAGCCGACAGGCTCTGAACACTGAAGCTTTCTTT | CASSRQALNTEAFF
15 | . | . | TRBJ1-5 | TRBV5-5 | TGTGCCAGCAGCTTGGCCGTAGGGAGCAATCAGCCCCAGCATTTT | CASSLAVGSNQPQHF
15 | . | . | TRBJ1-4 | TRBV4-1 | TGCGCCAGCAGCCAACCGACAACAACTAATGAAAAACTGTTTTTT | CASSQPTTTNEKLFF
13 | . | . | TRBJ2-3 | TRBV15 | TGTGCCACCAGCAGAGAACCGGGACAACCGCAGTATTTT | CATSREPGQPQYF
13 | . | . | TRBJ1-2 | TRBV19 | TGTGCCAGTAGGAACAGGGAAGACTATGGCTACACCTTC | CASRNREDYGYTF
12 | few | . | TRBJ1-1 | TRBV2 | TGTGCCAGCAGTGAACAGGTCGTGGGAGCTTTCTTT | CASSEQVVGAFF
14 | . | TRBD2 | TRBJ2-3 | TRBV11-2 | TGTGCCAGCATCAAAGCGGGGAGCACAGATACGCAGTATTTT | CASIKAGSTDTQYF
15 | . | . | TRBJ1-2 | TRBV5-1 | TGCGCCAGCAGCTTGGCCCCAGGGCCTAACTATGGCTACACCTTC | CASSLAPGPNYGYTF
16 | . | TRBD2 | TRBJ2-7 | TRBV9 | TGTGCCAGCAGCGAAACTGGGACTAGCGGCTCCTACGAGCAGTACTTC | CASSETGTSGSYEQYF
16 | . | . | TRBJ1-1 | TRBV15 | TGTGCCACCAGCAGAGACCGGGGTTGGGAGAACACTGAAGCTTTCTTT | CATSRDRGWENTEAFF
11 | . | TRBD1 | TRBJ1-4 | TRBV20-1 | TGCAGTGCTAGATCCGACAGGGAACTGTTTTTT | CSARSDRELFF
15 | . | . | TRBJ2-2 | TRBV9 | TGTGCCAGCAGCAAGGAGGGGGCGTTAGCCGGGGAGCTGTTTTTT | CASSKEGALAGELFF
14 | . | . | TRBJ1-3 | TRBV2 | TGTGCCACTACGGACGGATACTCTGGAAACACCATATATTTT | CATTDGYSGNTIYF
16 | . | TRBD2 | TRBJ2-2 | TRBV18 | TGTGCCAGCTCACCGCTAGCGGGAGTAAACACCGGGGAGCTGTTTTTT | CASSPLAGVNTGELFF
16 | . | . | TRBJ2-1 | TRBV18 | TGTGCCAGCTCTTTTACATTGGGAGGCGGAGACAATGAGCAGTTCTTC | CASSFTLGGGDNEQFF
18 | . | . | TRBJ2-3 | TRBV4-1 | TGCGCCAGCAGCCAAGATTCGGGGCCGGGACCCGGATTGGATACGCAGTATTTT | CASSQDSGPGPGLDTQYF
15 | . | . | TRBJ1-4 | TRBV5-1 | TGCGCCAGCAGCTCTTTTTCCGGCGCTAATGAAAAACTGTTTTTT | CASSSFSGANEKLFF
15 | . | . | TRBJ2-3 | TRBV6-5 | TGTGCCAGCAGTACCCGGGACCCCAGCACAGATACGCAGTATTTT | CASSTRDPSTDTQYF
16 | . | TRBD2 | TRBJ2-3 | TRBV5-1 | TGCGCCAGCAGGCTAGCGGGATTTACTACGGGGGATACGCAGTATTTT | CASRLAGFTTGDTQYF
15 | . | TRBD2 | TRBJ2-1 | TRBV19 | TGTGCCAGTAGATCGCGGGGGGGGCCAGGGAATGAGCAGTTCTTC | CASRSRGGPGNEQFF
17 | . | TRBD2 | TRBJ2-1 | TRBV7-3 | TGTGCCAGCAGCTTAACTTCCGGGCTAGCGGATCCTGGGGAGCAGTTCTTC | CASSLTSGLADPGEQFF
15 | . | . | TRBJ2-1 | TRBV5-4 | TGTGCCAGCAGCTTGGTATCTGGCGGGTACAATGAGCAGTTCTTC | CASSLVSGGYNEQFF